Listed below are T cell receptor beta chains from one sample, sequenced in a study of shared clonotypes between healthy human individuals. The protocol was immunoSEQ multiplex PCR, while the TCRdb copy is restricted to in-frame clones and leaves out a portion. The sample lists about 380,000 clones, about 97% occurring once. The sequenced sample was memory CD8+ T cells sorted from blood. Receptors originate from a man aged 25-45 years in good health. Each CDR3 is given with its conserved first and last residue. D genes are given only for firm matches. For some rows the clone size is stated as once, few or many, or as a class when expanded; others skip it.

CSVEDLRQGGNYGYTF	TGCAGCGTTGAAGACCTACGACAGGGAGGGAACTATGGCTACACCTTC	-	TRBJ1-2	TRBD1	TRBV29-1
CAISENPADTQYF	TGTGCCATCAGTGAAAACCCAGCAGATACGCAGTATTTT	-	TRBJ2-3	-	TRBV10-3
CASSLAYSYNEQFF	TGTGCCAGCAGCTTAGCATATTCCTACAATGAGCAGTTCTTC	once	TRBJ2-1	-	TRBV7-2
CASSPGTSGSYEQYF	TGTGCCAGCAGTCCCGGGACTAGCGGGAGTTACGAGCAGTACTTC	-	TRBJ2-7	TRBD2	TRBV2
CASRQVSGNTIYF	TGTGCCAGTAGACAGGTCTCTGGAAACACCATATATTTT	-	TRBJ1-3	-	TRBV19
CASRQGIRELFF	TGTGCCAGCCGACAGGGGATCCGGGAGCTGTTTTTT	once	TRBJ2-2	TRBD1	TRBV7-9
CASSVSGQETQYF	TGTGCCAGCAGCGTCTCGGGACAAGAGACCCAGTACTTC	once	TRBJ2-5	-	TRBV9
CATDPTGAPYEQYF	TGTGCCACGGACCCGACAGGGGCCCCCTACGAGCAGTACTTC	-	TRBJ2-7	TRBD1	TRBV28
CASSLAGSSGRIYEQYF	TGTGCCAGCAGCTTAGCAGGTTCTAGCGGGAGGATCTACGAGCAGTACTTC	-	TRBJ2-7	TRBD2	TRBV11-1
CASSTSRPRDTQYF	TGTGCCAGTAGTACCAGTAGACCTAGGGATACGCAGTATTTT	-	TRBJ2-3	-	TRBV19
CASSRGVTETQYF	TGTGCCAGCAGCCGAGGGGTAACGGAGACCCAGTACTTC	-	TRBJ2-5	-	TRBV7-2
CASSVGGSKSYEQYF	TGTGCCAGCAGCGTAGGGGGGAGTAAGTCCTACGAGCAGTACTTC	-	TRBJ2-7	-	TRBV9
CASSFGRTTNEKLFF	TGCGCCAGCAGCTTCGGACGGACAACTAATGAAAAACTGTTTTTT	-	TRBJ1-4	-	TRBV5-1
CASGSTGDTQYF	TGTGCTAGTGGTTCGACAGGGGATACGCAGTATTTT	-	TRBJ2-3	TRBD1	TRBV12-5
CASSYSTGGSYEQYF	TGTGCCAGCAGTTACTCGACAGGGGGCTCGTACGAGCAGTACTTC	-	TRBJ2-7	TRBD1	TRBV6-5
CASSFFGGETQYF	TGTGCCAGCAGCTTTTTCGGAGGGGAGACCCAGTACTTC	-	TRBJ2-5	-	TRBV7-2
CASSKPSGYTDTQYF	TGCGCCAGCAGCAAACCTAGCGGGTACACAGATACGCAGTATTTT	-	TRBJ2-3	TRBD2	TRBV5-1
CSVGQGDTEAFF	TGCAGCGTTGGGCAGGGTGACACTGAAGCTTTCTTT	-	TRBJ1-1	-	TRBV29-1
CASSSTGGRNEQYF	TGTGCCAGCTCTTCCACGGGAGGGAGGAACGAGCAGTACTTC	-	TRBJ2-7	TRBD2	TRBV7-9
CASGSGPNYEQYF	TGTGCCAGCGGGTCGGGGCCGAACTACGAGCAGTACTTC	-	TRBJ2-7	-	TRBV6-5
CASSDLYGELFF	TGCGCCAGCAGTGACCTTTACGGGGAGCTGTTTTTT	few	TRBJ2-2	-	TRBV10-1
CASSSKGHRVDNEQFF	TGTGCCAGCAGCTCAAAGGGGCACAGGGTTGACAATGAGCAGTTCTTC	-	TRBJ2-1	-	TRBV13
CASSLGSNEQFF	TGTGCCAGCAGCCTAGGGTCCAATGAGCAGTTCTTC	-	TRBJ2-1	-	TRBV5-5
CASSELLGWEETQYF	TGTGCCAGCAGTGAACTTTTGGGGTGGGAAGAGACCCAGTACTTC	-	TRBJ2-5	-	TRBV2
CASSFGGGSLADTQYF	TGTGCCAGCAGCTTTGGTGGCGGGAGTCTCGCAGATACGCAGTATTTT	-	TRBJ2-3	TRBD2	TRBV13
CASRDYKNQPQHF	TGTGCCAGCAGAGACTACAAGAATCAGCCCCAGCATTTT	-	TRBJ1-5	-	TRBV6-1
CAWSVETGQPQHF	TGTGCCTGGAGTGTAGAGACAGGGCAGCCCCAGCATTTT	-	TRBJ1-5	TRBD1	TRBV30
CASSYIHRGYEQYF	TGTGCCAGCAGTTACATCCACAGGGGCTACGAGCAGTACTTC	-	TRBJ2-7	TRBD1	TRBV27
CASTRREGANYGYTF	TGTGCCAGCACCCGGCGGGAGGGGGCTAACTATGGCTACACCTTC	-	TRBJ1-2	-	TRBV2
CASSFTRSSYEQYF	TGTGCCAGCAGTTTCACAAGGAGCTCCTACGAGCAGTACTTC	-	TRBJ2-7	-	TRBV27
CASTLLAGGYNEQFF	TGTGCCAGCACTCTTCTAGCGGGAGGCTACAATGAGCAGTTCTTC	-	TRBJ2-1	TRBD2	TRBV6-1
CAWSVQGDQPQHF	TGTGCCTGGAGTGTACAGGGAGATCAGCCCCAGCATTTT	few	TRBJ1-5	-	TRBV30
CAWTGGGNTIYF	TGTGCCTGGACAGGGGGTGGAAACACCATATATTTT	-	TRBJ1-3	TRBD1	TRBV30
CASSLGGTVGSYEQYF	TGCGCCAGCAGCTTGGGGGGGACAGTAGGCTCCTACGAGCAGTACTTC	-	TRBJ2-7	TRBD1	TRBV5-1
CASSLGGASNEKLFF	TGTGCCAGCAGCTTGGGGGGCGCGTCTAATGAAAAACTGTTTTTT	-	TRBJ1-4	-	TRBV5-4
CASSAKLAGDYNEQFF	TGTGCCAGCAGCGCCAAACTAGCGGGAGACTACAATGAGCAGTTCTTC	-	TRBJ2-1	TRBD2	TRBV9